This TCR beta chain appears in the sequencing data of a study of blood T cell repertoires in COVID-19. The repertoire was sequenced with immunoSEQ multiplex PCR; TCRdb's copy has only in-frame clones and lacks some. The sample includes over 250,000 clones, roughly nine tenths of them seen just once. The CDR3 totals 16 residues. Looked up from germline, CDR1 is MGHRA and CDR2 is YSYEKL. J was trimmed by 2 bases and V by 4 bases; bases with no gene match: 8. This chain links TRBV4-1 with TRBJ2-3; 8 nucleotides agree with TRBD2. The sample taken for sequencing was PBMCs or T cells enriched from blood (not recorded which). This receptor was obtained from a woman aged 45-59 years who had recovered from COVID-19. The CDR3 DNA reads TGCGCCAGCAGCCGGGGATCGGGACTAGACACAGATACGCAGTATTTT. Translation: CASSRGSGLDTDTQYF.